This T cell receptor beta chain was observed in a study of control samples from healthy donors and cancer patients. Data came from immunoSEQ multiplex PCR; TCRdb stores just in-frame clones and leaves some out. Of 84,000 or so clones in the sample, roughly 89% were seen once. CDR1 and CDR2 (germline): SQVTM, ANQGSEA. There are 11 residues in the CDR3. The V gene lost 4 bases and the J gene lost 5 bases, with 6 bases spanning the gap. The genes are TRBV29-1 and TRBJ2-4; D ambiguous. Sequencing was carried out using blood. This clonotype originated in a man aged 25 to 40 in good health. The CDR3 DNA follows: TGCAGCGTTGGTACAGAAAACATTCAGTACTTC. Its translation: CSVGTENIQYF.